Listed here are 8 T cell receptor beta chains from one sample, sequenced in a study of CD8 T cells in Susac syndrome. The RNA input was roughly 0.45 to 1 ug, and it was reverse transcribed with random hexamers. Using its own MiXCR run on the immunoSEQ multiplex PCR reads, TCRdb lists one record per CDR3 protein. This sample yields some 450,000 distinct CDR3 sequences, of which roughly 85% are seen a single time; under 0.15% belongs to the top ten. The specimen sequenced was CD8+ T cells from PBMCs. The source is a human donor with multiple sclerosis.

The chain carries TRBV30 and TRBJ2-2; D is uncertain. Per the germline V gene, CDR1 is GTSNPN and CDR2 is SVGIG (reference sequence). This CDR3 spans 17 amino acids. V was cut by 2 bases and J by 1 base, with 17 bases left in between. The CDR3 DNA reads TGTGCCTGGAGTCCGGACCCCAGCCTACGGAACACCGGGGAGCTGTTTTTT. Amino acids: CAWSPDPSLRNTGELFF.

The chain has TRBV19 and TRBJ2-2; 11 nucleotides match TRBD2. After removal of 7 bases from V and 7 bases from J, the junction contained 5 bases not matched to a gene. CDR3 length: 14 amino acids. CDR1 and CDR2 from the germline V gene are LNHDA and SQIVND (reference sequence). The CDR3 region has the DNA TGTGCCAGTACCTCGGGACTAGCGGTCGGGGAGCTGTTTTTT. This encodes CASTSGLAVGELFF.

This clonotype was recorded only once. The chain uses TRBV6-2 or TRBV6-3 and TRBJ1-5, with D tentatively TRBD1 (6 bases). The CDR3 extends over 13 amino acids. Looked up from germline, CDR1 is MNHEY and CDR2 is SVGEGT. V shed 10 bases and J shed 2 bases, with 12 bases lying between them. CDR3 protein: CATSEGGNQPQHF. Written as DNA, the CDR3 is TGTGCCACCAGCGAGGGGGGCAATCAGCCCCAGCATTTT.

The chain is built from TRBV12-3 or TRBV12-4 and TRBJ1-1; D remains ambiguous. CDR3 length: 16 residues. V lost 4 bases, J lost 1 base, and 16 bases lay in between. CDR3 in amino acids: CASSSPGERPNTEAFF. CDR3 in DNA: TGTGCCAGCAGTTCCCCTGGGGAGCGGCCGAACACTGAAGCTTTCTTT.

The V and J genes are TRBV10-3 and TRBJ2-3, with D unresolved. V shed 3 bases and J shed 6 bases, with 10 bases lying between them. This CDR3 has 13 amino acids. Per germline, CDR1 ENHRY and CDR2 SYGVKD. The CDR3 loop reads CAISDPPWDTQYF. The CDR3 DNA sequence: TGTGCCATCAGTGACCCGCCGTGGGATACGCAGTATTTT.

The V gene is TRBV2, the J gene TRBJ2-1, with unresolved D. The V gene lost 7 bases and the J gene lost 9 bases, with 16 bases spanning the gap. Germline loops: CDR1 SNHLY, CDR2 FYNNEI. The CDR3 has 13 residues. Written as DNA, the CDR3 is TGTGCCAGCATCCTTTGGACGGCCACTGAGCAGTTCTTC. This encodes CASILWTATEQFF.

V gene TRBV6-5 combines with J gene TRBJ2-7; 9 nucleotides line up with TRBD2. CDR1 and CDR2 from the germline V gene are MNHEY and SVGAGI. Trimming took 0 bases from V and 3 from J; bases not matched to a gene: 6. This CDR3 comprises 16 residues. CDR3 coding DNA: TGTGCCAGCAGTTACTCGAAACTAGCGGGTCTCTACGAGCAGTACTTC. This translates into CASSYSKLAGLYEQYF.

The CDR3 sequence: CASTPSTRAGSYEQYF. The CDR3 DNA reads TGTGCCAGCACCCCGTCGACCCGAGCTGGTTCCTACGAGCAGTACTTC. The rearrangement uses TRBV6-1 and TRBJ2-7; no firm D call. Germline CDR1 is MNHNS and CDR2 is SASEGT. V dropped 7 bases and J dropped 1 base, with 20 bases sitting between them. This CDR3 contains 16 residues.